A single T cell receptor (beta chain) is shown here with its context. Its antigen is currently unknown. The CDR3 runs 18 residues. CDR1 and CDR2 from the germline V gene are KGHDR and SFDVKD. Together with a sample-barcoded 5' primer, a J-beta primer mix was included in a second PCR lasting about 6 to 11 cycles. TCRdb passed the 5' RACE reads through MiXCR, listing each CDR3 protein once. The sample consists of about 1.5 million distinct CDR3 sequences, 40% to 50% of them appearing once. The sample is drawn from a study of blood T cells in healthy people across ages. As for the study in general: About one barcoded beta molecule was captured per two T cells (by template switching). Findings of the study overall: The unsorted PBMCs prevented any conclusive comparison of naive versus antigen-experienced cells.

The draw of peripheral blood yielded approximately 10 milliliters from each donor. The clonotype originates from a young woman in good health. The rearrangement uses TRBV24-1 and TRBJ2-1, with 12 bases fitting TRBD2. The last part of the DNA fits TRBJ2-7 better; the J call may be wrong. The sequencing input was blood. CDR3 region: CATSDPTSGGSSYNEQYF. The CDR3 DNA sequence: TGTGCCACCAGTGACCCAACTAGCGGGGGGAGCTCCTACAATGAGCAGTACTTC.